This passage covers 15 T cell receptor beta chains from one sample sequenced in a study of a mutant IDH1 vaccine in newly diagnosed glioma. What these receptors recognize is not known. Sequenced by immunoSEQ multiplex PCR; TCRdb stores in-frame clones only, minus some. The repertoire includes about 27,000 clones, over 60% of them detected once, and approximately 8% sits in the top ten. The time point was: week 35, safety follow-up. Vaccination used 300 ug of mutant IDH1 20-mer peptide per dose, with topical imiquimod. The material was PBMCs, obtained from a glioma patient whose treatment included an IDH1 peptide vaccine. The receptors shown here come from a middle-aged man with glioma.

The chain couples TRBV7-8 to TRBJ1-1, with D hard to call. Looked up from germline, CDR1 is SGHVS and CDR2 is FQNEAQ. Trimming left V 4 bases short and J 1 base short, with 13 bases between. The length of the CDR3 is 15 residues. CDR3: CASSSGGRRNTEAFF. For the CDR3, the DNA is TGTGCCAGCAGCTCCGGTGGGCGGAGGAACACTGAAGCTTTCTTT.

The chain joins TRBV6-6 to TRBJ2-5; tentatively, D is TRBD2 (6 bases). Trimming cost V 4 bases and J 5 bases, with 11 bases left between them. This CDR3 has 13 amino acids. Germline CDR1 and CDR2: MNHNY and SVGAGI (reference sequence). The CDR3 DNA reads TGTGCCAGCAGTTTGGAGGGGCACGAGACCCAGTACTTC. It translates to CASSLEGHETQYF.

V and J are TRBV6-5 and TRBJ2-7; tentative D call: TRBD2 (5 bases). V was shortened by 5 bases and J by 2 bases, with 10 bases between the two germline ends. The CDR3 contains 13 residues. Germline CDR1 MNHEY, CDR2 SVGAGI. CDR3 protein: CASSRTGTYEQYF. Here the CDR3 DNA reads TGTGCCAGCAGTCGGACGGGGACCTACGAGCAGTACTTC.

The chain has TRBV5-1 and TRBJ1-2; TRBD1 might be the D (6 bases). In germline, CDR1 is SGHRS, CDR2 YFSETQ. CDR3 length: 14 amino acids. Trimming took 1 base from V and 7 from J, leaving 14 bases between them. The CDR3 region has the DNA TGCGCCAGCAGCTTGCCACAGGGAAATCGTGGCTACACCTTC. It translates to CASSLPQGNRGYTF.

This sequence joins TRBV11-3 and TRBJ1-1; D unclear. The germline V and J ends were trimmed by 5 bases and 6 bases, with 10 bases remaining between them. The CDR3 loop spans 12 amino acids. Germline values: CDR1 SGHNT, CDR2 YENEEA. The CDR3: CASSPRVSEAFF. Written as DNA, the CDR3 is TGTGCCAGCAGCCCCCGAGTTTCTGAAGCTTTCTTT.

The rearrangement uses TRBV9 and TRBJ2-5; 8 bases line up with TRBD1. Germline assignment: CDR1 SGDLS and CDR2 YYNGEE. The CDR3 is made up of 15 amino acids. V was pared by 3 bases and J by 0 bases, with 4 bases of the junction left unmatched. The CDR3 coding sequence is TGTGCCAGCAGCGCCGGACAGGGTTACCAAGAGACCCAGTACTTC. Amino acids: CASSAGQGYQETQYF.

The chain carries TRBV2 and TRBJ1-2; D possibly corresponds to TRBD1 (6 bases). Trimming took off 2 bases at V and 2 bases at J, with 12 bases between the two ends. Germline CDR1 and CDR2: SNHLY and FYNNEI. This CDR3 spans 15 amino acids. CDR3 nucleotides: TGTGCCAGCAGTGAAAGGGGGACCCTAAACTATGGCTACACCTTC. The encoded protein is CASSERGTLNYGYTF. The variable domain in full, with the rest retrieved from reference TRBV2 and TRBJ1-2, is EPEVTQTPSHQVTQMGQEVILRCVPISNHLYFYWYRQILGQKVEFLVSFYNNEISEKSEIFDDQFSVERPDGSNFTLKIRSTKLEDSAMYFCASSERGTLNYGYTFGSGTRLTVV.

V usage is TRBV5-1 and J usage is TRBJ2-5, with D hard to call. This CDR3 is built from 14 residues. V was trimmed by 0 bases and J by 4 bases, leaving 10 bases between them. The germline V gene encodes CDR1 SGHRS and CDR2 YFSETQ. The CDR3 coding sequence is TGCGCCAGCAGCTTGGTACCGGGCCCAGAGACCCAGTACTTC. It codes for CASSLVPGPETQYF. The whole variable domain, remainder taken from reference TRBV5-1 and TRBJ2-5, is KAGVTQTPRYLIKTRGQQVTLSCSPISGHRSVSWYQQTPGQGLQFLFEYFSETQRNKGNFPGRFSGRQFSNSRSEMNVSTLELGDSALYLCASSLVPGPETQYFGPGTRLLVL.

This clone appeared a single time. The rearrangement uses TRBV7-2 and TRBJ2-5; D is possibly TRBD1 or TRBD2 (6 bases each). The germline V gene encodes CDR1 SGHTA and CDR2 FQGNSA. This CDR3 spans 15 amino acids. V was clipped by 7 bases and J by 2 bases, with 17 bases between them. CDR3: CASKGGPVGQETQYF. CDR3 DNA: TGTGCCAGCAAGGGGGGTCCGGTGGGGCAAGAGACCCAGTACTTC.

CDR3 region: CSVDRDSTDTQYF. The CDR3 region has the DNA TGCAGCGTCGACAGGGATAGCACAGATACGCAGTATTTT. V gene TRBV29-1 combines with J gene TRBJ2-3, with 7 bases aligning to TRBD1. From germline, CDR1 is SQVTM and CDR2 ANQGSEA. V shed 6 bases and J 0 bases; nucleotides not matched to a gene: 3. This CDR3 has 13 amino acids.

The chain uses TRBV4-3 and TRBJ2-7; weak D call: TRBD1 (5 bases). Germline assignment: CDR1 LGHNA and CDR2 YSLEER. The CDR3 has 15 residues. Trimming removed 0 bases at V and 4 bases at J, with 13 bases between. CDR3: CASSQDGPGRYEQYF. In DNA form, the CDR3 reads TGCGCCAGCAGCCAAGATGGGCCAGGGCGGTACGAGCAGTACTTC.

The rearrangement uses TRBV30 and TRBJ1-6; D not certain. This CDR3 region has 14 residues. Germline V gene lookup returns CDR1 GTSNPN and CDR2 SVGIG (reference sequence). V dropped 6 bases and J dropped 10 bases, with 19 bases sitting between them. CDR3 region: CACNTRSRDSPLHF. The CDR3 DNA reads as TGTGCCTGTAATACGAGATCTCGTGACTCACCCCTCCACTTT.

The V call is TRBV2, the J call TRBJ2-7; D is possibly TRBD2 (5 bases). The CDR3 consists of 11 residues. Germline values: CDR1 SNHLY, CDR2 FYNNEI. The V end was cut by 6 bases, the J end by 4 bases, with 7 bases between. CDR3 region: CASRRAYEQYF. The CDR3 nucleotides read TGTGCCAGCAGGAGGGCGTACGAGCAGTACTTC.

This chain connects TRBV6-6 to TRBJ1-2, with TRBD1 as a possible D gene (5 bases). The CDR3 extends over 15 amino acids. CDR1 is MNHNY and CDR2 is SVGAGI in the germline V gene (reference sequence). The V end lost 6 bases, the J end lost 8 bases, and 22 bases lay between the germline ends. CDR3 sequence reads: CASSYPGAPDKGYTF. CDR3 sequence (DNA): TGTGCCAGCAGCTACCCTGGGGCACCGGATAAGGGCTACACCTTC.

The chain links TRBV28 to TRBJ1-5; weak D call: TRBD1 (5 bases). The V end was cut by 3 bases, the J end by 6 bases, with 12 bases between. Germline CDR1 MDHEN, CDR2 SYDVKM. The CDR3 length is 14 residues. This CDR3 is CASSLSQGGQPQHF. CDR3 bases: TGTGCCAGCAGTTTGTCTCAGGGAGGTCAGCCCCAGCATTTT.